These T cell receptor beta chains were read from a single sample in a study of blood T cell repertoires in COVID-19. Clones were sequenced by immunoSEQ multiplex PCR, and TCRdb holds only the in-frame ones, with some missing. Counted here are under 250,000 clones, 83% occurring once; the ten biggest clones make up around 5.5%. The sequencing sample was made of peripheral blood. Source of these receptors: a human donor in a cohort sampled during active COVID-19. Each CDR3 is given with its conserved first and last residue. The D gene is left open where the match is weak. Size is stated for part of the rows, as once, few or many counts, or as a class when the clone is expanded.

v_gene	abundance	len	d_gene	j_gene	CDR3aa	CDR3nt
TRBV19	.	14	TRBD1	TRBJ2-7	CASTPGTEFYEQYF	TGTGCCAGTACCCCCGGGACAGAGTTCTACGAGCAGTACTTC
TRBV6-6	few	14	.	TRBJ2-3	CASSYDYSTDTQYF	TGTGCCAGCAGTTACGACTACTCCACAGATACGCAGTATTTT
TRBV19	.	16	TRBD2	TRBJ2-5	CASSIDPAFGRETQYF	TGTGCCAGTAGTATAGATCCAGCGTTCGGGAGGGAGACCCAGTACTTC
TRBV3-1/TRBV3-2	few	17	.	TRBJ1-6	CASSQEGSSDSDSPLHF	TGTGCCAGCAGCCAAGAAGGGTCTTCGGACAGCGATTCACCCCTCCACTTT
TRBV6-5	.	13	.	TRBJ1-1	CASRIDLSAEAFF	TGTGCCAGCAGGATCGACCTAAGCGCTGAAGCTTTCTTT
TRBV5-1	.	14	.	TRBJ2-5	CASSSDSVQETQYF	TGCGCCAGCAGCTCAGATAGCGTTCAAGAGACCCAGTACTTC
TRBV30	.	13	.	TRBJ2-7	CAWSRQVSDEQYF	TGTGCCTGGAGTCGACAGGTGTCTGACGAGCAGTACTTC
TRBV20-1	.	14	TRBD1	TRBJ2-7	CSASPGQISYEQYF	TGCAGTGCTAGTCCGGGACAGATATCCTACGAGCAGTACTTC
TRBV5-4	.	15	.	TRBJ2-3	CASSLTLTEADTQYF	TGTGCCAGCAGCCTGACCCTGACAGAGGCAGATACGCAGTATTTT
TRBV28	.	16	.	TRBJ1-5	CASSLTSAGDNQPQHF	TGTGCCAGCAGTTTAACGTCAGCAGGGGACAATCAGCCCCAGCATTTT
TRBV5-4	.	13	.	TRBJ1-2	CATQRIEGYGYTF	TGTGCCACCCAGCGTATAGAAGGCTATGGCTACACCTTC
TRBV5-1	.	18	TRBD1	TRBJ1-1	CASSDERPLTGGRTEAFF	TGCGCCAGCAGCGATGAAAGACCTCTGACAGGGGGTCGTACTGAAGCTTTCTTT
TRBV5-4	.	14	TRBD1	TRBJ2-5	CASTATGVGETQYF	TGTGCCAGCACCGCGACAGGGGTGGGAGAGACCCAGTACTTC
TRBV19	.	13	.	TRBJ1-5	CASSRTDNQPQHF	TGTGCCAGTAGTAGGACAGACAATCAGCCCCAGCATTTT
TRBV5-8	.	15	.	TRBJ2-3	CASSLVRQGADTQYF	TGTGCCAGCAGCTTGGTCCGTCAGGGCGCAGATACGCAGTATTTT
TRBV28	.	16	TRBD1	TRBJ1-5	CASSSPGRGFDQPQHF	TGTGCCAGCAGTTCCCCCGGCAGGGGGTTTGATCAGCCCCAGCATTTT
TRBV29-1	.	13	TRBD1	TRBJ2-5	CSFSGTGPETQYF	TGCAGCTTCTCCGGGACAGGGCCCGAGACCCAGTACTTC
TRBV30	.	12	.	TRBJ2-2	CAWSVGDGELFF	TGTGCCTGGAGTGTAGGGGACGGGGAGCTGTTTTTT
TRBV24-1	.	15	TRBD1	TRBJ1-5	CATSDSTGLDQPQHF	TGTGCCACCAGTGACTCGACAGGGTTAGACCAGCCCCAGCATTTT
TRBV5-8	.	13	TRBD1	TRBJ1-2	CASSRQGAGGYTF	TGTGCCAGCAGCCGACAGGGGGCGGGGGGCTACACCTTC
TRBV4-1	.	16	.	TRBJ2-1	CASSQGSGPVGNEQFF	TGCGCCAGCAGCCAAGGGAGCGGTCCCGTCGGTAATGAGCAGTTCTTC
TRBV19	.	19	TRBD2	TRBJ2-1	CASSPMAGVSSGHYNEQFF	TGTGCCAGTAGTCCAATGGCAGGAGTTTCTAGCGGGCATTACAATGAGCAGTTCTTC
TRBV4-1	.	17	.	TRBJ2-1	CASSQAQTRGFRAEQFF	TGCGCCAGCAGCCAAGCCCAGACGCGCGGTTTTAGAGCTGAGCAGTTCTTC
TRBV3-1/TRBV3-2	.	16	.	TRBJ1-2	CASSQVWGTVSYGYTF	TGTGCCAGCAGCCAAGTTTGGGGGACTGTATCCTATGGCTACACCTTC
TRBV5-6	.	18	TRBD1	TRBJ1-5	CASTLRGETGGRNQPQHF	TGTGCCAGCACCCTGAGGGGGGAGACAGGGGGAAGGAATCAGCCCCAGCATTTT
TRBV2	.	17	.	TRBJ1-3	CASSEALPGGPGNTIYF	TGTGCCAGCAGTGAAGCGCTTCCCGGGGGGCCGGGAAACACCATATATTTT
TRBV28	.	17	TRBD1	TRBJ2-1	CASSRIPTGSLGNEQFF	TGTGCCAGCAGCCGCATCCCGACAGGGTCTTTGGGCAATGAGCAGTTCTTC
TRBV10-3	.	13	.	TRBJ2-7	CAIWEARSYEQYF	TGTGCCATTTGGGAGGCCAGATCCTACGAGCAGTACTTC
TRBV10-1	.	15	.	TRBJ2-3	CASSSGRGVTDTQYF	TGCGCCAGCAGTTCGGGCAGGGGAGTCACAGATACGCAGTATTTT
TRBV6-6	.	14	TRBD1	TRBJ2-7	CASTKGQGNGEQYF	TGTGCCAGCACCAAGGGACAGGGGAATGGCGAGCAGTACTTC
TRBV3-1/TRBV3-2	.	13	.	TRBJ2-5	CASSGLSQETQYF	TGTGCCAGCAGCGGACTCTCCCAAGAGACCCAGTACTTC
TRBV2	few	13	.	TRBJ2-7	CASSDYPSYEQYF	TGTGCCAGCAGTGACTATCCCTCCTACGAGCAGTACTTC
TRBV19	.	13	.	TRBJ1-2	CASNGEVNYGYTF	TGTGCCAGTAACGGTGAGGTCAACTATGGCTACACCTTC
TRBV6-1	once	15	TRBD2	TRBJ2-1	CASSSGLALRFEQFF	TGTGCCAGCAGTTCTGGACTAGCGCTACGTTTCGAGCAGTTCTTC
TRBV4-2	.	14	.	TRBJ1-2	CASSQQVTGDGYTF	TGTGCCAGCAGCCAGCAGGTAACAGGCGATGGCTACACCTTC
TRBV3-1/TRBV3-2	.	16	TRBD2	TRBJ2-1	CASSQLSGRANNEQFF	TGTGCCAGCAGCCAGCTAAGCGGGAGGGCCAACAATGAGCAGTTCTTC
TRBV18	.	13	.	TRBJ1-1	CASSPGRRLEAFF	TGTGCCAGCTCACCGGGGCGGAGACTTGAAGCTTTCTTT
TRBV7-9	.	16	TRBD2	TRBJ2-2	CASSSIAGGNTGELFF	TGTGCCAGCAGCTCTATAGCGGGAGGGAACACCGGGGAGCTGTTTTTT
TRBV10-2	.	14	TRBD2	TRBJ2-5	CASSVAGGPGTQYF	TGCGCCAGCAGTGTAGCGGGAGGTCCGGGGACCCAGTACTTC
TRBV5-1	.	16	TRBD1	TRBJ2-2	CASSSTDRGKTGELFF	TGCGCCAGCAGCTCGACGGACAGGGGGAAGACCGGGGAGCTGTTTTTT
TRBV6-5	.	15	TRBD1	TRBJ1-5	CASRGGLRDSQPQHF	TGTGCCAGCAGAGGGGGCCTTCGCGATAGTCAGCCCCAGCATTTT